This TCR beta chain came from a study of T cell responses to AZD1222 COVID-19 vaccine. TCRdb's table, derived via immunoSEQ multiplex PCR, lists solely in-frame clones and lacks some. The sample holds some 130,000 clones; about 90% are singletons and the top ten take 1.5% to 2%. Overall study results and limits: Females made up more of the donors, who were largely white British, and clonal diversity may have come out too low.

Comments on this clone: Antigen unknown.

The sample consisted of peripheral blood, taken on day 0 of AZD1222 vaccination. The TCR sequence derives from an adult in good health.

The chain's CDR3 is CASRERARGKNIQYF. DNA of the CDR3: TGTGCCAGCAGAGAGAGGGCACGGGGCAAAAACATTCAGTACTTC. The chain recombines TRBV5-8 with TRBJ2-4; D is possibly TRBD2 (5 bases). CDR1 SGHTS and CDR2 YDEGEE come from the germline V gene. Trimming stripped 5 bases from V and 3 bases from J, with 15 bases between. This CDR3 spans 15 amino acids.